The 14 T cell receptor beta chains below were found in one sample sequenced in a study of cytomegalovirus exposure and HLA in healthy donors. Primers: 60 Vbeta forward and 13 Jbeta reverse. Libraries were prepared by immunoSEQ multiplex PCR; TCRdb keeps only in-frame clonotypes and omits some of them. The sample contains around 130,000 clones, over 75% of which appear only once. The specimen was PBMCs. These receptors came from a middle-aged man in good health and CMV-seronegative.

This sequence joins TRBV6-5 and TRBJ2-7; 9 bases agree with TRBD1. The CDR3 has 15 residues. Germline-derived CDR1 and CDR2 are MNHEY and SVGAGI. The V segment lost 8 bases and the J segment 6 bases; nucleotides outside the gene matches: 14. CDR3 sequence reads: CASRKIPGQGSEQYF. CDR3 coding DNA: TGTGCCAGCCGGAAGATACCGGGACAGGGATCCGAGCAGTACTTC.

The rearrangement joins TRBV25-1 to TRBJ2-7; D may be TRBD1 (5 bases). This CDR3 is 14 amino acids long. V dropped 4 bases and J dropped 5 bases, with 15 bases sitting between them. From germline, CDR1 is MGHDK and CDR2 SYGVNS. The CDR3 DNA follows: TGTGCCAGCAGTGGGCTAGGGGCGGTCCACGAGCAGTACTTC. Its translation: CASSGLGAVHEQYF.

The gene calls are TRBV28 and TRBJ2-1; 7 bases line up with TRBD2. The length of the CDR3 is 12 residues. CDR1 MDHEN and CDR2 SYDVKM come from the germline V gene. J was trimmed by 6 bases and V by 6 bases; bases with no gene match: 2. The CDR3 DNA reads TGTGCCAGCAGAACGGGAGGCAATGAGCAGTTCTTC. Amino acids: CASRTGGNEQFF.

The genes are TRBV30 and TRBJ2-5, with no clear D. V shed 2 bases and J shed 3 bases, with 13 bases lying between them. Germline loops: CDR1 GTSNPN, CDR2 SVGIG (reference sequence). The CDR3 sequence is 14 residues long. CDR3 sequence (DNA): TGTGCCTGGAGTACCGTGGTCAGTAAAGAGACCCAGTACTTC. This encodes CAWSTVVSKETQYF.

This chain links TRBV28 with TRBJ2-5, with D possibly TRBD1 on 6 matching bases. Germline V lookup: CDR1 MDHEN, CDR2 SYDVKM. V lost 5 bases to trimming and J lost 3 bases, with 13 bases between them. The CDR3 is made up of 14 amino acids. The CDR3 sequence is CASSITGTKETQYF. The DNA of the CDR3 is TGTGCCAGCAGTATCACCGGGACAAAAGAGACCCAGTACTTC.

The rearrangement uses TRBV25-1 and TRBJ2-5, with D possibly TRBD1 on 6 matching bases. Trimming took off 7 bases at V and 4 bases at J, with 10 bases between the two ends. The CDR3 loop spans 12 amino acids. Germline V lookup: CDR1 MGHDK, CDR2 SYGVNS. This chain's CDR3 is CASKGVRETQYF. DNA for the CDR3: TGTGCCAGCAAGGGGGTCCGAGAGACCCAGTACTTC.

The rearrangement joins TRBV28 to TRBJ2-7; D gene uncertain. The CDR3 consists of 11 residues. The V end lost 4 bases, the J end lost 6 bases, and 7 bases lay between the germline ends. CDR1 MDHEN and CDR2 SYDVKM come from the germline V gene. CDR3 DNA sequence: TGTGCCAGCAGTTCAACGGTCGAGCAGTACTTC. Translation: CASSSTVEQYF.

This sequence joins TRBV9 and TRBJ2-3; 9 nucleotides match TRBD2. Germline lookup yields CDR1 SGDLS and CDR2 YYNGEE. V shed 4 bases and J 6 bases; nucleotides not matched to a gene: 9. The length of the CDR3 is 15 residues. The chain's CDR3 is CASSFSGSGGDTQYF. CDR3 coding DNA: TGTGCCAGCAGCTTCTCGGGCAGCGGGGGGGATACGCAGTATTTT.

The chain recombines TRBV2 with TRBJ1-2; TRBD1 agrees at 9 bases. V shed 6 bases and J 3 bases; nucleotides not matched to a gene: 8. The CDR3 totals 15 residues. Germline values: CDR1 SNHLY, CDR2 FYNNEI. The CDR3 here is CASRDRGSKDYGYTF. DNA for the CDR3: TGTGCCAGCAGAGACAGGGGGTCAAAGGACTATGGCTACACCTTC.

V gene TRBV7-9 combines with J gene TRBJ2-5; 8 positions match TRBD1. TRBJ2-7 explains the end of the DNA better; the J call may be wrong. Germline loops: CDR1 SEHNR, CDR2 FQNEAQ (reference sequence). CDR3 length: 13 residues. The CDR3 spells CASSPDRAYEQYF. Here the CDR3 DNA reads TGTGCCAGCAGCCCGGACAGGGCGTACGAGCAGTACTTC.

Comments on this clone: Germline and junction disagree at one end, which may indicate a read error. The gene calls are TRBV2 and TRBJ2-7; D is unresolved. CDR3 size: 14 residues. Germline CDR1 is SNHLY and CDR2 is FYNNEI. The CDR3 reads CASRPEVASHEQYF. Written as DNA, the CDR3 is TGTGCCAGCAGGCCAGAGGTGGCCTCCCACGAGCAGTACTTC.

V is TRBV29-1 and J is TRBJ2-7; weak D call: TRBD1 (5 bases). CDR1 SQVTM and CDR2 ANQGSEA come from the germline V gene. Trimming removed 7 bases at V and 3 bases at J, with 16 bases between. The CDR3 spans 13 residues. CDR3 residues: CSARTDKGYEQYF. The DNA of the CDR3 is TGCAGCGCCAGGACGGACAAAGGCTACGAGCAGTACTTC.

The V gene is TRBV6-1, the J gene TRBJ2-7, with 11 nucleotides matching TRBD1. J was trimmed by 3 bases and V by 0 bases; bases with no gene match: 1. Germline CDR1 MNHNS, CDR2 SASEGT. The CDR3 contains 15 residues. DNA of the CDR3: TGTGCCAGCAGTGAAGCGGGGACAGGGGGCTACGAGCAGTACTTC. Translated: CASSEAGTGGYEQYF.

This clone showed up just a few times. In DNA, the CDR3 is TGTGCCAGCAGCTTGGACAGGGAGAGCACAGATACGCAGTATTTT. This gives the protein CASSLDRESTDTQYF. The rearrangement joins TRBV5-4 to TRBJ2-3, with D perhaps matching TRBD1 (6 bases). With 0 bases removed from V and 0 bases from J, the gap between germline ends came to 8 bases. The CDR3 is 15 amino acids. CDR1 and CDR2 (germline): SGHNT, YYREEE (reference sequence).